The rows below give T cell receptor beta chains drawn from one sample of a study of blood T cell repertoires in COVID-19. Here immunoSEQ multiplex PCR was the method, and the copy in TCRdb shows in-frame clones only, minus some. This sample has 150,000 to 200,000 clones, with nearly 85% found just once. Sequenced sample: peripheral blood. These receptors were collected from a woman younger than 45 with acute or convalescent COVID-19. Both conserved end residues are part of each CDR3. The D gene is left open where the match is weak. The listing skips clone size in some rows; elsewhere it reads once, few, many or a size class.

CASSEARYGELGYGYTF	TGTGCCAGCAGTGAAGCGCGGTACGGGGAATTGGGCTATGGCTACACCTTC	-	TRBJ1-2	-	TRBV6-1
CASSIPSSEQYF	TGTGCCAGCAGTATTCCCTCCAGCGAGCAGTACTTC	-	TRBJ2-7	-	TRBV27
CASSPRGLAGGIHEQYF	TGTGCCAGCTCACCTCGGGGACTAGCGGGAGGGATACACGAGCAGTACTTC	TRBD2	TRBJ2-7	-	TRBV18
CAWTIKFGTSGGRSSYEQYF	TGTGCCTGGACCATAAAGTTTGGGACTAGCGGGGGTAGGAGCTCCTACGAGCAGTACTTC	TRBD2	TRBJ2-7	once	TRBV30
CASSLSRQGNQPQHF	TGTGCCAGCAGTTTATCGCGACAGGGCAATCAGCCCCAGCATTTT	-	TRBJ1-5	few	TRBV27
CAISESGGGMVGNTIYF	TGTGCCATCAGTGAGTCCGGGGGAGGGATGGTCGGAAACACCATATATTTT	-	TRBJ1-3	-	TRBV10-3
CAWSLYRDRVNFYNSPLHF	TGTGCCTGGAGTTTATACCGGGACAGGGTGAATTTTTATAATTCACCCCTCCACTTT	TRBD1	TRBJ1-6	-	TRBV30
CASSFSGTGKRGYEQYF	TGTGCCAGCAGCTTTTCCGGGACAGGGAAGAGAGGCTACGAGCAGTACTTC	TRBD1	TRBJ2-7	-	TRBV7-2
CASSLGGQGGEKLFF	TGTGCCAGCAGCTTGGGCGGACAGGGCGGTGAAAAACTGTTTTTT	TRBD1	TRBJ1-4	once	TRBV5-4
CASRPAGARETQYF	TGTGCCAGTCGCCCGGCGGGAGCTCGGGAGACCCAGTACTTC	TRBD2	TRBJ2-5	-	TRBV19
CASSLGTGRYRAEAFF	TGTGCCAGCAGCTTAGGGACAGGGAGGTACAGGGCTGAAGCTTTCTTT	TRBD1	TRBJ1-1	-	TRBV7-2
CASGGDTFYEQYF	TGTGCCAGCGGGGGGGACACCTTCTACGAGCAGTACTTC	-	TRBJ2-7	-	TRBV2
CACVRGISNTEAFF	TGTGCCTGTGTTAGAGGCATTTCGAACACTGAAGCTTTCTTT	-	TRBJ1-1	-	TRBV30
CASSPEATGGRDTQYF	TGTGCCAGCAGCCCAGAAGCGACAGGGGGCAGGGATACGCAGTATTTT	TRBD1	TRBJ2-3	-	TRBV7-9
CASSHREGGNSYNEQFF	TGTGCCAGCAGCCACCGAGAGGGGGGGAACTCCTACAATGAGCAGTTCTTC	-	TRBJ2-1	-	TRBV11-3
CASLSGYEQYF	TGTGCCAGTCTTAGCGGGTACGAGCAGTACTTC	TRBD2	TRBJ2-7	once	TRBV7-8
CASSQTGPYEQYF	TGTGCCAGCAGCCAAACAGGGCCCTACGAGCAGTACTTC	-	TRBJ2-7	-	TRBV14
CASSEALRGAFF	TGTGCCAGCAGTGAAGCGCTTCGGGGAGCTTTCTTT	-	TRBJ1-1	-	TRBV2
CASSLQGNNQPQHF	TGTGCCAGCAGTTTACAGGGAAACAATCAGCCCCAGCATTTT	-	TRBJ1-5	-	TRBV28
CAWRLEGAGNTIYF	TGTGCCTGGAGACTCGAGGGGGCGGGAAACACCATATATTTT	TRBD1	TRBJ1-3	-	TRBV30
CASSLNPGVGKYNEQFF	TGTGCCAGCAGCTTAAATCCGGGGGTTGGGAAGTACAATGAGCAGTTCTTC	-	TRBJ2-1	once	TRBV7-3
CSVEGTSGGIYNEQFF	TGCAGCGTTGAGGGTACTAGCGGGGGTATTTACAATGAGCAGTTCTTC	TRBD2	TRBJ2-1	-	TRBV29-1
CVRNQETGEGQPQHF	TGTGTCAGAAACCAAGAAACAGGGGAAGGACAGCCCCAGCATTTT	-	TRBJ1-5	-	TRBV7-5
CASRGLAANQPQHF	TGTGCCAGCCGGGGTTTGGCGGCTAATCAGCCCCAGCATTTT	-	TRBJ1-5	-	TRBV27
CASSFDSPAPTDTQYF	TGTGCCAGCAGCTTTGACAGTCCTGCGCCCACAGATACGCAGTATTTT	-	TRBJ2-3	-	TRBV7-2
CASSIDLLDSQGTHNEQFF	TGTGCCAGTAGTATAGATCTGTTGGATTCGCAGGGGACCCACAATGAGCAGTTCTTC	-	TRBJ2-1	-	TRBV19
CASSLVVAGGYNEQFF	TGTGCCAGCAGTTTGGTAGTAGCGGGAGGATACAATGAGCAGTTCTTC	TRBD2	TRBJ2-1	-	TRBV28
CASSLGLAGGPQETQYF	TGTGCCAGCAGCTTGGGACTAGCGGGAGGTCCCCAAGAGACCCAGTACTTC	TRBD2	TRBJ2-5	-	TRBV5-8
CASSSRTSGYEQYF	TGCGCCAGCAGCTCTCGGACTAGCGGATACGAGCAGTACTTC	TRBD2	TRBJ2-7	-	TRBV5-1
CASSQDRTTTQYF	TGTGCCAGCAGCCAAGATCGAACTACTACGCAGTATTTT	-	TRBJ2-3	-	TRBV3-1/TRBV3-2
CASSLDGGPSYEQYF	TGTGCCAGCAGCTTAGACGGAGGACCGTCCTACGAGCAGTACTTC	-	TRBJ2-7	-	TRBV7-2
CASSPRDREYEQYF	TGTGCCAGCAGTCCTCGGGACAGGGAGTACGAGCAGTACTTC	TRBD1	TRBJ2-7	-	TRBV6-5
CASSYDGAGGKEKLFF	TGTGCCAGCAGCTACGATGGGGCAGGGGGTAAGGAAAAACTGTTTTTT	TRBD1	TRBJ1-4	once	TRBV3-1/TRBV3-2
CASSIVRGTNSPLHF	TGTGCCAGTAGTATAGTTCGGGGGACCAATTCACCCCTCCACTTT	-	TRBJ1-6	-	TRBV19
CASSDNEAFF	TGTGCCAGCAGTGATAATGAAGCTTTCTTT	-	TRBJ1-1	-	TRBV6-1
CASSVRQGANTEAFF	TGTGCCAGCAGCGTTCGACAGGGGGCGAACACTGAAGCTTTCTTT	TRBD1	TRBJ1-1	few	TRBV11-2
CASSLGTGSRPLHF	TGTGCCAGCAGTCTCGGGACAGGGAGTCGACCCCTCCACTTT	TRBD1	TRBJ1-6	-	TRBV27
CASSVGGGAFYEQYF	TGTGCCAGCAGCGTAGGTGGAGGGGCCTTTTACGAGCAGTACTTC	-	TRBJ2-7	-	TRBV9
CASRPTGIYNEQFF	TGTGCCAGCAGACCTACAGGGATCTACAATGAGCAGTTCTTC	-	TRBJ2-1	-	TRBV7-8
CASTSFGTGVGEQYF	TGCGCCAGCACTTCTTTTGGGACAGGGGTCGGCGAGCAGTACTTC	TRBD1	TRBJ2-7	few	TRBV5-1
CASASAGAINEQFF	TGTGCCAGCGCTTCGGCGGGCGCAATAAATGAGCAGTTCTTC	-	TRBJ2-1	-	TRBV5-5